This TCR beta chain was profiled in a study of blood T cells in healthy people across ages. Overall study findings and caveats: Bulk PBMC profiling left naive and antigen-experienced comparisons inconclusive. Estimated diversity across one million T cells was deemed an underestimate.

Primed by a sample-barcoded 5' primer and a J-beta primer mix, a second PCR proceeded for about 6 to 12 cycles. Unique molecular identifiers of 12 random nucleotides labeled each cDNA. TCRdb redid the calling of the 5' RACE reads with MiXCR, one entry per CDR3 protein. The profile shows over a million distinct CDR3 sequences, almost 60% of them singletons. Of note for this clonotype: Its antigen is still unknown.

The sequence came from a man between 18 and 29 years old in good health. What was sequenced was blood.

In nucleotides, the CDR3 is TGTGCCAGCAGCCAAGGCATCCAACCGCGACAAGAGACCCAGTACTTC. Protein: CASSQGIQPRQETQYF. J is TRBJ2-5 and V is TRBV6-2 or TRBV6-3; D is unresolved. The germline V gene encodes CDR1 MNHEY and CDR2 SVGEGT. V lost 6 bases, J lost 2 bases, and 19 bases lay in between. This CDR3 contains 16 residues.